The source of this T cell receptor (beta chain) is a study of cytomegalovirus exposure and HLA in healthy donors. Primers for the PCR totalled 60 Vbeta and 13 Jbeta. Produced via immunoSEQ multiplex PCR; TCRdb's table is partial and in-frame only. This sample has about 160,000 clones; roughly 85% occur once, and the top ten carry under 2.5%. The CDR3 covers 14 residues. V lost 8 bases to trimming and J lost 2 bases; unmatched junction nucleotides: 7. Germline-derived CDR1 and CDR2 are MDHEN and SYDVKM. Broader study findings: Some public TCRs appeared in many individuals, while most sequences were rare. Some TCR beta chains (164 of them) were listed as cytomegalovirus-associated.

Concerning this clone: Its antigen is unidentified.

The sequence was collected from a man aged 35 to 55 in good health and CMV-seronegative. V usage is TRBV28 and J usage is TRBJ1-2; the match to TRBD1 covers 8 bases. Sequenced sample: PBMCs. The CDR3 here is CASGRTGYNYGYTF. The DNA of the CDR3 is TGTGCCAGCGGGAGGACAGGGTACAACTATGGCTACACCTTC.